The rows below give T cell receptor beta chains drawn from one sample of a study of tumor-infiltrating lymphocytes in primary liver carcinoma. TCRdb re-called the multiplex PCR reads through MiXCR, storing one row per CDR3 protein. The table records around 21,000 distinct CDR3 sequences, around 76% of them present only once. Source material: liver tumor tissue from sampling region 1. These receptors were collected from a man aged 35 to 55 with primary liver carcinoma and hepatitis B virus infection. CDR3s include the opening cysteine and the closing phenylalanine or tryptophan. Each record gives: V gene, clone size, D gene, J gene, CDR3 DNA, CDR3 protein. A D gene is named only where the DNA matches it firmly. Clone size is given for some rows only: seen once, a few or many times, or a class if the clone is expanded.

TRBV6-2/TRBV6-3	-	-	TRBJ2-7	TGTGCCAGCAGCTTTTTTGGTCAGCCCCGCGAGCACTACTTC	CASSFFGQPREHYF
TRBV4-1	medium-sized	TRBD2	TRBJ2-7	TGCGCCAGCAGCCAAGAGTGGCGGGAGATGTGGTACGAGCAGTACTTC	CASSQEWREMWYEQYF
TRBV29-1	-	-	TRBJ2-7	TGCAGTGTTGCGTCTAGCTGGAGGGCCGATTACGAGCAGTACTTC	CSVASSWRADYEQYF
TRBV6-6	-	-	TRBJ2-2	TGTGCCAGCGGTAGGGCTACCGGGGAGCCGTTTTTT	CASGRATGEPFF
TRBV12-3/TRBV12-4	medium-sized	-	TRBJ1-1	TGTGCCAGCAGTTTAAAGAACACTGAAGCTTTCTTT	CASSLKNTEAFF
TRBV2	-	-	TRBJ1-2	TGTGCCAGCAGTGCCCTGAGGTATGACTACAGCTTC	CASSALRYDYSF
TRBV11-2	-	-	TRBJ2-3	TGTGCCAGCAGCACTAGCACAGGTACGCAGTATTTT	CASSTSTGTQYF
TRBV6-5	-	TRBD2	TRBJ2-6	TGTGCCAGCGCCGAGCGGGGGACCAACGTCCTGACTTTC	CASAERGTNVLTF
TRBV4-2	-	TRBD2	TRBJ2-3	TGTACCAGCAGCCAAGTGACACTTCTAGCGGGAGCGACAGATACGTGGTATTTT	CTSSQVTLLAGATDTWYF
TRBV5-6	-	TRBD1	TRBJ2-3	TGTGCCAGCAGCTTCCTTACTACAGGGGGCACAGATACGCGGTATTTT	CASSFLTTGGTDTRYF
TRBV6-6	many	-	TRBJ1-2	TGTGCCAGCAGTTACTCGCAGGACTACACCTTC	CASSYSQDYTF
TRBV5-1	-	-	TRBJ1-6	TGCACCAGGAGCTTGGCCCCAGGGCTGCATTCACCCCTCCACTTT	CTRSLAPGLHSPLHF
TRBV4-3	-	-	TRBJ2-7	TGCGCCAGCATCCAATGTCGGGAGACTCCCTACGAGCAGTACTTC	CASIQCRETPYEQYF
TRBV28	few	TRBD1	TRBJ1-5	TGTGCCAACAGCACCTCAGACAGGGAAAATCAGCCCCAGCATTTT	CANSTSDRENQPQHF
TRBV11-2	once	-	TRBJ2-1	TGTGCCAGCGGCTCATACCGGCTAGCTAGTGAGCAGTTCTTT	CASGSYRLASEQFF
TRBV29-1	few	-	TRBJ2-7	TGCAGCGCTACAGGGGAGGCCTCCTATGAGCGGTACTTC	CSATGEASYERYF
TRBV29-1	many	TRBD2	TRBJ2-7	TGCAGCGTTGCGTCTAGCGGGAGGGCCGATTACGAGCAGTACTTC	CSVASSGRADYEQYF
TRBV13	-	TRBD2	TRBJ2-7	TGTGCCAGCAGCCAGGGGACTAGTCAGAGGTCCTACGAGCAGCACTTC	CASSQGTSQRSYEQHF
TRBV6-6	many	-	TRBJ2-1	TGTGCCAGCAGTTACTCGGGTGCTGAGCAGTTCTTC	CASSYSGAEQFF
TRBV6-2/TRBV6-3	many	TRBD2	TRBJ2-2	TGTGCCAGCAGTACGGGACTAGCGGACACCGGGGGGCTGTTTTTT	CASSTGLADTGGLFF
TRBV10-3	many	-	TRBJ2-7	TGTGCCATCAGTGAAACGGACTACGAGCAGTACTTC	CAISETDYEQYF
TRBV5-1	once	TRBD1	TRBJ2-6	TGCGCCTGCAACCGGGGACAGAACTCTGGGGCCAACGTCCTGACTTTC	CACNRGQNSGANVLTF
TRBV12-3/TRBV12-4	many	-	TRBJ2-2	TGTGCCAGCATCGAGTCAGAGAACACCGGGGAGCTGTTTTTT	CASIESENTGELFF
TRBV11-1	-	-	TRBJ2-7	TGTGCCAGCAGCCTTTGGGGGACCTCCTACGAGCACTACTTC	CASSLWGTSYEHYF
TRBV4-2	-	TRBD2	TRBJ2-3	TGTGCCAGGAGCCAAGTGGCGCTTGTAGCGGGAGCGACAGATACGCAGTGTTTT	CARSQVALVAGATDTQCF
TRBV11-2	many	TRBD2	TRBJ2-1	TGTGCCAGCAGCTTTCGAGTAGCGGGAGATTTCAATGAGCAGTTCTTC	CASSFRVAGDFNEQFF
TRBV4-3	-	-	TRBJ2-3	TGCGCCAGCAGCCAAGACAAGGGGGATACGCGGTATTTT	CASSQDKGDTRYF
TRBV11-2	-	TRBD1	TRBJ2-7	TGTGCTAGCAACCAAGGGACAGGGAGAACCTACGAGCAGTGCTTC	CASNQGTGRTYEQCF
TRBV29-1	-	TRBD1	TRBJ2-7	TGCAGCGTTACAGGGGAGACCTTCTACGAGCAGTACTTC	CSVTGETFYEQYF
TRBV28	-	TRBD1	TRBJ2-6	TGTGCCAGCAACTTTCTCGGACAGGGGCTCTCTGGGGCCAACGTCCTGACTTTC	CASNFLGQGLSGANVLTF
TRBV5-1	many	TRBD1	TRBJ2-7	TGCGCCAGCAGCTCGGAGGACAGGTCGTACGAGCAGTACTTC	CASSSEDRSYEQYF
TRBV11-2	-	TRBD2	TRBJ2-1	TGTGCCAGCAGCTTAGAGAGCGGGAATGAGAGTGAGCAGTTCTTC	CASSLESGNESEQFF
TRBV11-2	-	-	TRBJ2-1	TGCGCCAACAGCTCAGAGCTCCTGGCGGGAATGAATGAGCAGTTCTTC	CANSSELLAGMNEQFF
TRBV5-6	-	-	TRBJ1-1	TGTGCCAGCAGCTTGCATGGTTTGAACACAGAAGCTTTCTTT	CASSLHGLNTEAFF
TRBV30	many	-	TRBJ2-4	TGTGCCTTGACAGAAAAGGGGACGAAAAACATTCAGTACTTC	CALTEKGTKNIQYF
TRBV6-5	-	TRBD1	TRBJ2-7	TGTGCCAGCAGGCCCGGACAGGCAACATCCCTTTACGAGCAGTATTTC	CASRPGQATSLYEQYF
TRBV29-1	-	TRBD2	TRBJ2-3	TGCAGCGTTTCCGGGACTAGCGGATCCATAGATACGCAATATTTT	CSVSGTSGSIDTQYF
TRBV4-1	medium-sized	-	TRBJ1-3	TGCGCCAGCAGCCAAGATCTCGGAGACACCATATATTTT	CASSQDLGDTIYF
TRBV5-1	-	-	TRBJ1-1	TGCGCCAGCAGCTTGGTTGGGCAGAACACTGAAGCTTACTTT	CASSLVGQNTEAYF
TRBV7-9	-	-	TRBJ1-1	TGTGCCAGCAGCTTGGCCGGGGATAATGCTAAAGCTTTCTTT	CASSLAGDNAKAFF
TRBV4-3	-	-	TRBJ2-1	TGCGCCAGCAGTCATGATGCGGGAAGTTCCTACAATGAGCAGTTCTTC	CASSHDAGSSYNEQFF
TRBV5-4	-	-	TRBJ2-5	TGTGCCAGTAGCGTCTCGTCTCGGACCCAGTACTTC	CASSVSSRTQYF
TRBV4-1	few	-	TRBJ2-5	TGTGCCAGCAACCAAGATAAAGGGACCCAGTACTTC	CASNQDKGTQYF
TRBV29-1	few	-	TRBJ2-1	TGCAGCGTTTACCGTAATGAGCAGTCCTTC	CSVYRNEQSF
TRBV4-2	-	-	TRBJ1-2	TGTCCCAGCAGCCAAGATATGGGCAGGTGTGGTGGCTACGCCTTC	CPSSQDMGRCGGYAF
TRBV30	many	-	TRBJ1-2	TGTGCCTGGAGTGGCCGTCCGGAATACTATGGCTACACCTTC	CAWSGRPEYYGYTF
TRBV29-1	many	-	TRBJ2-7	TGCAGCGTACGGGGCACCTACGAGCAGTACTTC	CSVRGTYEQYF
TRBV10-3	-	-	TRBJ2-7	TGTGCCTTCAGCGATAATGGACTGGGGATGAAGCAATACTTC	CAFSDNGLGMKQYF
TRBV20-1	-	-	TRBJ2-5	TGCAGTGCTCGGAGGGAGCAGGAGACCCAGTACTTC	CSARREQETQYF
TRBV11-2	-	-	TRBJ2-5	TGTGCCAACAACTTATCGAGGCTAGCCCTGGGAAGAAAAGAGACCCAGTACTTC	CANNLSRLALGRKETQYF
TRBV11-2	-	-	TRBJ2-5	TGTGCCAGCAGCCAGACCCCTGGCGGGAAGAAAGAGACCCAGTACTTC	CASSQTPGGKKETQYF